What follows are 5 T cell receptor beta chains derived from one specimen sequenced in a study of blood T cell repertoires in COVID-19 (dated by TCRdb to 2020 to 2022). The library was prepared using the immunoSEQ multiplex PCR assay. Imported from immuneACCESS, the table was reduced by TCRdb to in-frame sequences with V and J called. These copies leave out some clones; in studies compared against another copy, an unresolved V gene accounts for under half, and the cause of the remainder is not known. Here the sample has roughly 250,000 clones; about 83% occur a single time. The top ten hold around 6.8% of the sample. The material sequenced was peripheral blood. Receptor source: a woman aged 50 to 65 with acute or convalescent COVID-19.

This clone turned up a few times. The chain employs TRBV6-2 or TRBV6-3 and TRBJ2-1; 9 bases are shared with TRBD2. The V gene end was trimmed by 0 bases and the J gene end by 7 bases; junction bases not matched to a gene: 10. The CDR3 contains 17 residues. The germline V gene has CDR1 MNHEY and CDR2 SVGEGT. The CDR3 region has the DNA TGTGCCAGCAGTTACTCGATCGCGGGGGGGCTTCGAAATGAGCAGTTCTTC. Amino acid sequence: CASSYSIAGGLRNEQFF.

This chain links TRBV5-6 with TRBJ2-3, with unresolved D. The germline CDR1 and CDR2 sequences are SGHDT and YYEEEE. V was trimmed by 8 bases and J by 0 bases, leaving 7 bases between them. This CDR3 is 12 amino acids long. CDR3 loop: CASMYSTDTQYF. The CDR3 coding sequence is TGTGCCAGTATGTATAGCACAGATACGCAGTATTTT.

The rearrangement uses TRBV27 and TRBJ1-6; the D gene is possibly TRBD1 (5 bases). CDR1 is MNHEY, CDR2 SMNVEV, per germline (reference sequence). Trimming left V 8 bases short and J 10 bases short, with 18 bases between. This CDR3 has 14 residues. CDR3 bases: TGTGCCAGCGGGTTCGGGGGAGGTCGGTCACCCCTCCACTTT. Protein sequence: CASGFGGGRSPLHF.

This chain joins TRBV2 and TRBJ1-2; TRBD1 agrees at 7 bases. Germline V CDR1 and CDR2: SNHLY, FYNNEI. The trim removed 5 bases at V and 0 bases at J, leaving 6 bases unmatched. The CDR3 sequence is 15 residues long. CDR3 DNA: TGTGCCAGCAGTCAAAGTCAGGGGGCTAACTATGGCTACACCTTC. Translation gives CASSQSQGANYGYTF.

This sequence joins TRBV5-1 and TRBJ2-2, with D maybe TRBD1 (6 bases). V dropped 0 bases and J dropped 4 bases, with 16 bases sitting between them. The CDR3 is made up of 17 amino acids. Germline assignment: CDR1 SGHRS and CDR2 YFSETQ. The CDR3 coding sequence is TGCGCCAGCAGCTTGGGTACTGGTGGGGGCACCACCGGGGAGCTGTTTTTT. Amino acid sequence: CASSLGTGGGTTGELFF.